This TCR beta chain was captured by sequencing in a study of cytomegalovirus exposure and HLA in healthy donors. General study findings and limits: Previously analyzed data showed that most TCR beta V segments were productive at a frequency of about 87% or about 30%.

As to this clone: Its antigen is not identified.

This CDR3 has 18 residues. V gave up 8 bases and J gave up 3 bases, with 26 bases separating them. Per germline, CDR1 MGHRA and CDR2 YSYEKL. The study ran its PCR with 60 Vbeta and 13 Jbeta primers. Assay used: immunoSEQ multiplex PCR; TCRdb lists only in-frame clones, some missing. This sample has around 53,000 clones, with about three quarters found just once. This chain links TRBV4-1 with TRBJ2-4, with TRBD2 as a possible D gene (5 bases). The sequencing input was PBMCs. This clonotype was obtained from a man younger than 30 in good health and CMV-seronegative. The CDR3 protein is CASPTAGDPKAVKNIQYF. CDR3 DNA sequence: TGCGCCAGCCCCACGGCGGGCGACCCCAAAGCCGTCAAAAACATTCAGTACTTC.